This T cell receptor (beta chain) is from a study of T-cell reconstitution after alpha-beta-depleted transplantation in children. General study findings and limits: T-cell numbers and diversity, one year after transplant, stemmed largely from T cells that were newly produced. There were some patients whose high TCRbeta diversity at day 60 came from surviving recipient T cells and thymic progenitors.

Preparation of the TCRbeta library involved a method that used unique molecular identifiers. TCRdb processed the PCR reads anew with MiXCR; each CDR3 protein has one entry. The data contain 250,000 to 300,000 distinct CDR3 sequences, approximately 7.3% of them seen just once; the ten biggest clones take up 9.1%. For this clonotype: Its antigen remains unidentified.

The CDR3 totals 13 residues. Germline V gene sequence: CDR1 SNHLY, CDR2 FYNNEI. Trimming cost V 0 bases and J 3 bases, with 6 bases left between them. This clonotype was sampled from a female patient aged 2-10 years who had a stem cell transplant for Fanconi anemia, so the T cells may come from the graft donor. The sample here was peripheral blood, taken 360 days after TCRalphabeta/CD19-depleted stem cell transplant. The chain joins TRBV2 to TRBJ2-7; D not resolved. The CDR3, as DNA: TGTGCCAGCAGTGAAGCGCTACTCTACGAGCAGTACTTC. It encodes CASSEALLYEQYF.